This section outlines one T cell receptor (beta chain) sequence together with its context. What it binds is not known. These data originate in a study of graft-versus-host responses after intestinal transplantation. Profiling relied on immunoSEQ multiplex PCR, and the TCRdb table lists in-frame clones only, not all of them. The table shows tens of thousands of clones, with around nine tenths occurring only once. The material sequenced was unstimulated CD8+ T cells sorted from spleen or lymph node cells, taken before intestinal transplant. The TCR was taken from a human donor who received an intestinal transplant.

This chain's CDR3 is CASRTLAGAGEQFF. DNA of the CDR3: TGTGCCAGCAGAACACTAGCGGGAGCGGGTGAGCAGTTCTTC. The rearrangement links TRBV6-1 to TRBJ2-1; 11 bases align to TRBD2. This CDR3 has 14 residues. CDR1 is MNHNS and CDR2 is SASEGT in the germline V gene. The V gene end was trimmed by 6 bases and the J gene end by 9 bases; junction bases not matched to a gene: 7.